A selection of T cell receptor beta chains follows, all from one sample in a study of identical twins. In TCRdb, the 5' RACE reads were re-called with MiXCR into one record per CDR3 protein. The top ten clones hold roughly 2% of a sample with hundreds of thousands of distinct CDR3 sequences, 5.5% to 7.5% of them seen once. The sequencing sample was made of naive T cells sorted from blood. The source of these receptors is a man between 18 and 35 years old in good health. CDR3s include the opening cysteine and the closing phenylalanine or tryptophan. D genes are given only for firm matches. Rows give clone size only sometimes, using once, few, many, or a class for an expanded clone.

D gene: TRBD1
J gene: TRBJ2-1
V gene: TRBV6-1
clone size: many
CDR3 DNA: TGTGCCAGCAGCTCCGGGACAGGGTCAATCGGGACCTCCTACAATGAGCAGTTCTTC
CDR3 protein: CASSSGTGSIGTSYNEQFF

D gene: -
J gene: TRBJ2-7
V gene: TRBV12-3/TRBV12-4
clone size: many
CDR3 DNA: TGTGCCAGCACCAAGTTATTGACGGCAGAGCAGTACTTC
CDR3 protein: CASTKLLTAEQYF

D gene: -
J gene: TRBJ1-6
V gene: TRBV20-1
clone size: many
CDR3 DNA: TGCAGTGCTAGAGGGGGAACTACATTCAATTCACCCCTCCACTTT
CDR3 protein: CSARGGTTFNSPLHF

D gene: TRBD2
J gene: TRBJ2-5
V gene: TRBV4-3
clone size: -
CDR3 DNA: TGCGCCAGCAGCCAAGCCCGGGGACTAGCGGGAGAAGAGACCCAGTACTTC
CDR3 protein: CASSQARGLAGEETQYF

D gene: -
J gene: TRBJ2-2
V gene: TRBV7-3
clone size: many
CDR3 DNA: TGTGCCAGCAGCTTATACCTCCTCGCGAACACCGGGGAGCTGTTTTTT
CDR3 protein: CASSLYLLANTGELFF

D gene: -
J gene: TRBJ1-1
V gene: TRBV3-1
clone size: many
CDR3 DNA: TGCGCCAGCAGCCAAGTAGGAGGGAACACTGAAGCTTTCTTT
CDR3 protein: CASSQVGGNTEAFF

D gene: -
J gene: TRBJ2-1
V gene: TRBV20-1
clone size: few
CDR3 DNA: TGCAGTGCTAGACAAGGGGTTGTTGAGCAGTTCTTC
CDR3 protein: CSARQGVVEQFF

D gene: TRBD1
J gene: TRBJ1-1
V gene: TRBV6-2/TRBV6-3
clone size: -
CDR3 DNA: TGTGCCAGCAGTATTCCGGGACAGGGCAACCCGGGGACTGAAGCTTTCTTT
CDR3 protein: CASSIPGQGNPGTEAFF

D gene: -
J gene: TRBJ2-5
V gene: TRBV24-1
clone size: -
CDR3 DNA: TGTGCCACCAGTCAGGGGGGTGTTCAAGAGACCCAGTACTTC
CDR3 protein: CATSQGGVQETQYF

D gene: -
J gene: TRBJ2-3
V gene: TRBV7-2
clone size: many
CDR3 DNA: TGTGCCAGCAGCGGGACGCGAGGCACAGATACGCAGTATTTT
CDR3 protein: CASSGTRGTDTQYF

D gene: TRBD2
J gene: TRBJ2-2
V gene: TRBV7-9
clone size: -
CDR3 DNA: TGTGCCAGCAGCTCGCGGACTAGCGGGACATCCGGGGAGCTGTTTTTT
CDR3 protein: CASSSRTSGTSGELFF

D gene: -
J gene: TRBJ2-2
V gene: TRBV2
clone size: few
CDR3 DNA: TGTGCCAGCAGGGGAGACAGGGAGCTGTTTTTT
CDR3 protein: CASRGDRELFF